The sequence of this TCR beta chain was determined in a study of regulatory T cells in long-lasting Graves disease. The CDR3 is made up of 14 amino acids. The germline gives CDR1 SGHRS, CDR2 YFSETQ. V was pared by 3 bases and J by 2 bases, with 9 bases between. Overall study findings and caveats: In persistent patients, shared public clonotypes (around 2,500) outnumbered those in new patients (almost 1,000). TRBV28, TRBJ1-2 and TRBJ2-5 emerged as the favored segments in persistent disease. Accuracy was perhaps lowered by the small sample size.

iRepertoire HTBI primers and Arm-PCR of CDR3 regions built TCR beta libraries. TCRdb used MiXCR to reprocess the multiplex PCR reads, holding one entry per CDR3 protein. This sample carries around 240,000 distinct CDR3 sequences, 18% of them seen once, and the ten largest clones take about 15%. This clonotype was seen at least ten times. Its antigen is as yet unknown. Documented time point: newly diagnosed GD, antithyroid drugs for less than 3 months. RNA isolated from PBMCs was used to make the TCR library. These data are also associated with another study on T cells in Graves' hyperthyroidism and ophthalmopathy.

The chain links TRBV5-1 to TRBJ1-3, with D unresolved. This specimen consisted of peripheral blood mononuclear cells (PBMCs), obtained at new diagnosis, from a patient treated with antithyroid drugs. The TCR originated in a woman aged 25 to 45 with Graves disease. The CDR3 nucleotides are TGCGCCAGCAGCTCTACGGGGACTGGAAACACCATATATTTT. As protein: CASSSTGTGNTIYF.